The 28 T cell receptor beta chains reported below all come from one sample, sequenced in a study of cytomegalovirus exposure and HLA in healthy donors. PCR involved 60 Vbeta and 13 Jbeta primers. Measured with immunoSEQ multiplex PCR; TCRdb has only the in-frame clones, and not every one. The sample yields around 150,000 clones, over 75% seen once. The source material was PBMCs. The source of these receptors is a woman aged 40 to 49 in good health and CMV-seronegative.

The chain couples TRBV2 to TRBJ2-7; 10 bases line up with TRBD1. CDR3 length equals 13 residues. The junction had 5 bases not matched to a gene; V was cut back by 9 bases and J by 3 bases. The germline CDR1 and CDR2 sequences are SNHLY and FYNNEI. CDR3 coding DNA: TGTGCCAGGGGACAGGGGCCCCTCTACGAGCAGTACTTC. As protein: CARGQGPLYEQYF.

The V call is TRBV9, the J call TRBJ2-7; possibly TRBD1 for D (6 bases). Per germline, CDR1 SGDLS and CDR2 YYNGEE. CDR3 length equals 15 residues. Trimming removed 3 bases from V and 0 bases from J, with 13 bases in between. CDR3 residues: CASSANPDSSYEQYF. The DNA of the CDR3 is TGTGCCAGCAGCGCCAATCCGGACAGCTCCTACGAGCAGTACTTC.

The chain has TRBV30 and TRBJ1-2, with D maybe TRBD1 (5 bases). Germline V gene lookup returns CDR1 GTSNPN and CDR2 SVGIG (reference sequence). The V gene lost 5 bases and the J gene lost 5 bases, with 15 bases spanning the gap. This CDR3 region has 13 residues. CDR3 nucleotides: TGTGCCTGGTCAATCGGGGGTCCTTATGGCTACACCTTC. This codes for CAWSIGGPYGYTF.

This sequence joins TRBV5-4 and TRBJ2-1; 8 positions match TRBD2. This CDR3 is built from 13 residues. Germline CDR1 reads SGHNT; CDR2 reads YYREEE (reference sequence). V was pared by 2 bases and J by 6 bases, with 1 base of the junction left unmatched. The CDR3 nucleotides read TGTGCCAGCAGCTTAGGGACTAGCAATGAGCAGTTCTTC. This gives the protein CASSLGTSNEQFF. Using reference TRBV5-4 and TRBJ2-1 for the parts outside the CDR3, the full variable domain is ETGVTQSPTHLIKTRGQQVTLRCSSQSGHNTVSWYQQALGQGPQFIFQYYREEENGRGNFPPRFSGLQFPNYSSELNVNALELDDSALYLCASSLGTSNEQFFGPGTRLTVL.

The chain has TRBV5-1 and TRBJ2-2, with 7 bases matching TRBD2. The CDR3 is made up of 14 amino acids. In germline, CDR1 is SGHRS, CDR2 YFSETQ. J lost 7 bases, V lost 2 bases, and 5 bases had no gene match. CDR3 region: CASSFGEGGGELFF. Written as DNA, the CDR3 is TGCGCCAGCAGCTTCGGGGAGGGAGGCGGGGAGCTGTTTTTT. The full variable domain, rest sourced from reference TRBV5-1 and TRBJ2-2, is KAGVTQTPRYLIKTRGQQVTLSCSPISGHRSVSWYQQTPGQGLQFLFEYFSETQRNKGNFPGRFSGRQFSNSRSEMNVSTLELGDSALYLCASSFGEGGGELFFGEGSRLTVL.

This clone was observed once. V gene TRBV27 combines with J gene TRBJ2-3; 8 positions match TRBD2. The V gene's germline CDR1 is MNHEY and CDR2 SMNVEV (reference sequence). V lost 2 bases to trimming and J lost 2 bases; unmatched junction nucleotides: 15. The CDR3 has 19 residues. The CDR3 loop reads CASSLTSGSHIQSTDTQYF. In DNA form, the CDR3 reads TGTGCCAGCAGTTTAACAAGCGGGAGCCATATTCAATCCACAGATACGCAGTATTTT.

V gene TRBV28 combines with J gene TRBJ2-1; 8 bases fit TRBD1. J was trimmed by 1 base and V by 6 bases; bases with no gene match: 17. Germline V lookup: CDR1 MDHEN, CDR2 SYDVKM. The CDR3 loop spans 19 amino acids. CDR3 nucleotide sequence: TGTGCCAGCAGCGGACAGGGCAAGAGACCGGGCAGTTCCTACAATGAGCAGTTCTTC. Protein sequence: CASSGQGKRPGSSYNEQFF.

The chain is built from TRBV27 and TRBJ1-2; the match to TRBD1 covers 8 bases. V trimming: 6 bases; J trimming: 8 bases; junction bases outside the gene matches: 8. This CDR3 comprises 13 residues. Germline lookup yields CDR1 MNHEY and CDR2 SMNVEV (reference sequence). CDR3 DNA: TGTGCCAGCAGATTCCAGGGACAGGTCGGCTACACCTTC. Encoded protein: CASRFQGQVGYTF.

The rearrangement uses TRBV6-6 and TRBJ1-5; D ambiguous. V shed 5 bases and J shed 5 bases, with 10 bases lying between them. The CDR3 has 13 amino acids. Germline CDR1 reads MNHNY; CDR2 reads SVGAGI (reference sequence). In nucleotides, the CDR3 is TGTGCCAGCAGTCTCCGAGCGGATCAGCCCCAGCATTTT. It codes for CASSLRADQPQHF.

The chain's CDR3 is CASSLVDFRAYEQYF. The CDR3 region has the DNA TGTGCCAGCAGCTTAGTGGACTTCCGGGCCTACGAGCAGTACTTC. The chain joins TRBV7-2 to TRBJ2-7, with D maybe TRBD2 (5 bases). Per germline, CDR1 SGHTA and CDR2 FQGNSA. There are 15 residues in the CDR3. Trimming removed 1 base from V and 2 bases from J, with 12 bases in between. The whole variable domain, remainder taken from reference TRBV7-2 and TRBJ2-7, is GAGVSQSPSNKVTEKGKDVELRCDPISGHTALYWYRQSLGQGLEFLIYFQGNSAPDKSGLPSDRFSAERTGGSVSTLTIQRTQQEDSAVYLCASSLVDFRAYEQYFGPGTRLTVT.

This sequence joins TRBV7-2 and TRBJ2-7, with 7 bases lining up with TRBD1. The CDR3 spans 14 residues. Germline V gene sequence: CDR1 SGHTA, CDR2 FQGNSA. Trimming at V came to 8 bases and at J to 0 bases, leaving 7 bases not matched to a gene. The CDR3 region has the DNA TGTGCCAGCGCCGGGACAGAGACCTCCTACGAGCAGTACTTC. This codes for CASAGTETSYEQYF. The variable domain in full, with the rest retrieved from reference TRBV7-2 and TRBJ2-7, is GAGVSQSPSNKVTEKGKDVELRCDPISGHTALYWYRQSLGQGLEFLIYFQGNSAPDKSGLPSDRFSAERTGGSVSTLTIQRTQQEDSAVYLCASAGTETSYEQYFGPGTRLTVT.

CDR3 region: CASVAGDPKNIQYF. The CDR3 nucleotides read TGTGCCAGTGTAGCGGGAGATCCCAAAAACATTCAGTACTTC. The V gene is TRBV6-1, the J gene TRBJ2-4; 9 bases map to TRBD2. The CDR3 has 14 residues. Germline lookup yields CDR1 MNHNS and CDR2 SASEGT. With 9 bases clipped from V and 2 bases from J, the junction kept 5 bases outside the gene matches.

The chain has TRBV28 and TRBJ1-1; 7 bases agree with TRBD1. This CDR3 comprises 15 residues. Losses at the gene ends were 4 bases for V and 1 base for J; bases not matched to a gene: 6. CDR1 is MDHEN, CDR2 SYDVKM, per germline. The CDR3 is CASSSGTAKNTEAFF. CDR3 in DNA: TGTGCCAGCAGTTCCGGGACAGCAAAGAACACTGAAGCTTTCTTT.

In DNA form, the CDR3 reads TGTGCCTGGACCCGGACTAGCGGGTATGGAGAGACCCAGTACTTC. Its protein is CAWTRTSGYGETQYF. The V call is TRBV30, the J call TRBJ2-5; TRBD2 aligns across 11 bases. CDR1 GTSNPN and CDR2 SVGIG come from the germline V gene (reference sequence). Trimming removed 4 bases from V and 4 bases from J; junction bases left unmatched: 8. The CDR3 contains 15 residues.

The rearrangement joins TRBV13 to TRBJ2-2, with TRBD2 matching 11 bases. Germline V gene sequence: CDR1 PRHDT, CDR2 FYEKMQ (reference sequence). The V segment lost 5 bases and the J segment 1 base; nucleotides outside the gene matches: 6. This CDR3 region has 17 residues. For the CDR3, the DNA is TGTGCCAGCAGCCGAATTAGCGGGAGGGTGAACACCGGGGAGCTGTTTTTT. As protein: CASSRISGRVNTGELFF.

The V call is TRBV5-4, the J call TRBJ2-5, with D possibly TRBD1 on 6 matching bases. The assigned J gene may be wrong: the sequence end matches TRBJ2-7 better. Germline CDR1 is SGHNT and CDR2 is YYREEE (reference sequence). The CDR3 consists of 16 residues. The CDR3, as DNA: TGTGCCAGCAGCCCATGGGACACCCGGACAACCTACGAGCAGTACTTC. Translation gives CASSPWDTRTTYEQYF.

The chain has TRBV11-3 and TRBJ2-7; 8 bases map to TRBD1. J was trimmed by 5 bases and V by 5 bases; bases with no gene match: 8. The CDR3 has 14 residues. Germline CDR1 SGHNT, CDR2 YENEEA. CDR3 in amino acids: CASSLRQGYDEQYF. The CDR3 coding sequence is TGTGCCAGCAGCCTCCGACAGGGGTATGACGAGCAGTACTTC.

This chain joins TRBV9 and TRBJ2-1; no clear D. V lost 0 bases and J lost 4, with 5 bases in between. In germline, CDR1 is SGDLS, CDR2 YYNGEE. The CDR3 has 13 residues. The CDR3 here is CASSVAQYNEQFF. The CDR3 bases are TGTGCCAGCAGCGTAGCACAGTACAATGAGCAGTTCTTC. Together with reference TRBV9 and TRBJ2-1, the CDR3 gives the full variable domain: DSGVTQTPKHLITATGQRVTLRCSPRSGDLSVYWYQQSLDQGLQFLIQYYNGEERAKGNILERFSAQQFPDLHSELNLSSLELGDSALYFCASSVAQYNEQFFGPGTRLTVL.

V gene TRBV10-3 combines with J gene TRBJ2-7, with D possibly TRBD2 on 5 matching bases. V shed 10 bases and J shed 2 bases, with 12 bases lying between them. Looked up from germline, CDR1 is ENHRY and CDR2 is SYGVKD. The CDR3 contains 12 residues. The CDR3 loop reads CATYSGAYEQYF. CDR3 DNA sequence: TGTGCCACCTATTCCGGGGCCTACGAGCAGTACTTC.

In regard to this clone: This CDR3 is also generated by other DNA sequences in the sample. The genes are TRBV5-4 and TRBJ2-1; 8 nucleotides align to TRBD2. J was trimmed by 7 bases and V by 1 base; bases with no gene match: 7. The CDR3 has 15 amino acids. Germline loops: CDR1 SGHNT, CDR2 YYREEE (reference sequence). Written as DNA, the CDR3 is TGTGCCAGCAGCTTGAGAAGCGGGAGTATGAATGAGCAGTTCTTC. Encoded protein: CASSLRSGSMNEQFF.

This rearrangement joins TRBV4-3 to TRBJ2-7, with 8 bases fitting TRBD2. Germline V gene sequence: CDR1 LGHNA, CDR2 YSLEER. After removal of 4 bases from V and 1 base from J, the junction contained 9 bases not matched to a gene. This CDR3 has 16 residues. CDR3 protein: CASSPGITSGSYEQYF. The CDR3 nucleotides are TGCGCCAGCAGCCCAGGAATAACTAGCGGTTCCTACGAGCAGTACTTC.

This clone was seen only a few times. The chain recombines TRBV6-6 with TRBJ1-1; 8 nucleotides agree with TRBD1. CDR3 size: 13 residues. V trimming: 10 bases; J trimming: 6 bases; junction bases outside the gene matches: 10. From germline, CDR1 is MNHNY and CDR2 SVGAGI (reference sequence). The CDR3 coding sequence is TGTGCCACCCAGAGGACAGGGAATTCTGAAGCTTTCTTT. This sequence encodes CATQRTGNSEAFF.

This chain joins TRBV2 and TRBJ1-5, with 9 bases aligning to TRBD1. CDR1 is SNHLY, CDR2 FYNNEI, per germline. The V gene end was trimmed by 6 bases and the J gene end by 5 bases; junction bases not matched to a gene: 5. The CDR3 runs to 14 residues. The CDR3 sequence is CASSPTGGDQPQHF. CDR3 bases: TGTGCCAGCAGCCCTACAGGGGGCGATCAGCCCCAGCATTTT.

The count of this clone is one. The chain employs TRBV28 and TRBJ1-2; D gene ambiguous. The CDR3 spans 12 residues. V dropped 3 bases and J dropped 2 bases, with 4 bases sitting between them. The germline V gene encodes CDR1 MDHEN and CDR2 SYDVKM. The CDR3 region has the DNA TGTGCCAGCAGTTTTCAGAACTATGGCTACACCTTC. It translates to CASSFQNYGYTF.

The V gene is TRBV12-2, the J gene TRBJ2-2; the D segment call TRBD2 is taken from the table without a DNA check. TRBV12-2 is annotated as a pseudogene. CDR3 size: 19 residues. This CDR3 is CASRSGSGPGLTFTGELFF. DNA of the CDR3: TGTGCAAGTCGCTCAGGAAGTGGACCGGGACTAACTTTCACCGGGGAGCTGTTTTTT.

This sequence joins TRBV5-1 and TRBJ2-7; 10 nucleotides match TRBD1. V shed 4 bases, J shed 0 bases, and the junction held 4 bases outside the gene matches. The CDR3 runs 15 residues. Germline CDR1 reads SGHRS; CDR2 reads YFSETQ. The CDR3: CASSGRTGGSYEQYF. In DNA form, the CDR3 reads TGCGCCAGCAGCGGACGGACAGGGGGCTCCTACGAGCAGTACTTC.

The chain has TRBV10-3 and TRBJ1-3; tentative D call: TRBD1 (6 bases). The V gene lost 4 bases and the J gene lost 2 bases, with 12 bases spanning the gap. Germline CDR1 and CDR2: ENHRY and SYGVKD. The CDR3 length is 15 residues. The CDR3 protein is CAISALGAAGNTIYF. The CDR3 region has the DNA TGTGCCATCAGTGCTTTGGGGGCTGCTGGAAACACCATATATTTT.

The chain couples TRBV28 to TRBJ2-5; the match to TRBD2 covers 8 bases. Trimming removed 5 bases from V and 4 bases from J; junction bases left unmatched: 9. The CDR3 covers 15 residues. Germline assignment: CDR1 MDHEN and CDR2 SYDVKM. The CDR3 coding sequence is TGTGCCAGCAGTACCCCCTTGCGGGGGGCAGAGACCCAGTACTTC. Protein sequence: CASSTPLRGAETQYF.